This T cell receptor beta chain was identified in a study of graft-versus-host responses after intestinal transplantation. J gave up 5 bases and V 0 bases, and 4 bases lay outside the gene matches. Germline lookup yields CDR1 MNHNS and CDR2 SASEGT. There are 15 residues in the CDR3. Sequencing was performed with immunoSEQ multiplex PCR; in TCRdb, only in-frame clones are kept and a portion is missing. This table has 30,000 to 40,000 clones, less than 90% appearing once. The TCR originated in a human patient who received an intestinal transplant, so some T cells may come from the graft donor. Material: PBMCs, obtained roughly 1,000 days after transplant. The chain recombines TRBV6-1 with TRBJ2-7; 10 bases line up with TRBD2. The CDR3 coding sequence is TGTGCCAGCAGTGAAGCTAGCGGGGGGTCACACGAGCAGTACTTC. Translating gives CASSEASGGSHEQYF.